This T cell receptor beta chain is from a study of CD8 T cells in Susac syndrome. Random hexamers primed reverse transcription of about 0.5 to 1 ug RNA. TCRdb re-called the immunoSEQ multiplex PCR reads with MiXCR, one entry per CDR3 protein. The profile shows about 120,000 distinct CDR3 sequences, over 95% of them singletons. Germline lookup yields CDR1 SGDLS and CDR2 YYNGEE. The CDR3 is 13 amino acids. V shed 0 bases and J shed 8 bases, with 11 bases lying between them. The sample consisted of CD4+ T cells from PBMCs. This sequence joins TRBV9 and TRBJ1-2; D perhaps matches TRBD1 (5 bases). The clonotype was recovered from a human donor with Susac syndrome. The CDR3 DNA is TGTGCCAGCAGCGTAGAGGGGTTCGGCGGCTACACCTTC. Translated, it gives CASSVEGFGGYTF.